The 11 T cell receptor beta chains presented below share a single source sample, sequenced in a study of blood T cells in healthy people across ages (dated by TCRdb to between 2014 and 2017). Library construction relied on 5' RACE. Sequencing used an Illumina HiSeq 2500. A second PCR of roughly 6 to 11 cycles was run with a J-beta primer mix and a sample-barcoded 5' primer. In-frame beta chains were kept once TCRdb had trimmed the public reads at Q25 with fastp and called clones with MiXCR. A single entry per CDR3 protein holds the most common genes and DNA from its merged rows. This sample has roughly 1.7 million distinct CDR3 sequences in its table, and roughly a third of those were observed once. The biggest ten clones account for about 11% of the sample. Sample: blood. The receptors derive from a woman under 40 in good health.

The rearrangement links TRBV7-2 to TRBJ2-1; TRBD2 agrees at 12 bases. CDR3 length: 16 residues. Trimming removed 3 bases from V and 6 bases from J; junction bases left unmatched: 6. Germline CDR1 SGHTA, CDR2 FQGNSA. CDR3 loop: CASSFLAGGWSNEQFF. The DNA of the CDR3 is TGTGCCAGCAGCTTTCTAGCGGGGGGGTGGTCCAATGAGCAGTTCTTC.

This clonotype was seen more than once but under ten times. V usage is TRBV10-3 and J usage is TRBJ1-4; weak D call: TRBD1 (5 bases). V lost 2 bases to trimming and J lost 8 bases, with 18 bases between them. CDR3 size: 16 residues. Germline-derived CDR1 and CDR2 are ENHRY and SYGVKD. CDR3 nucleotide sequence: TGTGCCATCAGTGAGGCATCGTGGGGCGGCGGGGAAAAACTGTTTTTT. Amino acids: CAISEASWGGGEKLFF.

This clonotype was found a few times. This chain connects TRBV28 to TRBJ2-7; D ambiguous. In germline, CDR1 is MDHEN, CDR2 SYDVKM. Trimming took 8 bases from V and 2 from J, leaving 16 bases between them. The CDR3 length is 14 residues. CDR3 sequence reads: CASRSHGITYEQYF. The CDR3 DNA follows: TGTGCCAGCCGGAGTCATGGGATTACCTACGAGCAGTACTTC.

This clonotype was counted only a few times. The V gene is TRBV7-9, the J gene TRBJ1-2, with D maybe TRBD1 (6 bases). This CDR3 has 15 amino acids. Germline V gives CDR1 SEHNR, CDR2 FQNEAQ (reference sequence). Trimming removed 5 bases at V and 4 bases at J, with 17 bases between. The CDR3 DNA is TGTGCCAGCAGCCCCCCAGACAGGCCCTCCTATGGCTACACCTTC. Protein sequence: CASSPPDRPSYGYTF.

The CDR3 loop is CASSLRENSYEQYF. The CDR3 DNA follows: TGTGCCAGCAGTTTACGTGAAAACTCCTACGAGCAGTACTTC. The chain is built from TRBV27 and TRBJ2-7; D is uncertain. Germline V gene data show CDR1 as MNHEY and CDR2 as SMNVEV (reference sequence). The V end lost 2 bases, the J end lost 0 bases, and 8 bases lay between the germline ends. CDR3 length equals 14 residues.

The chain carries TRBV7-2 and TRBJ2-5; 13 bases agree with TRBD2. Germline values: CDR1 SGHTA, CDR2 FQGNSA. The CDR3 totals 17 residues. V lost 5 bases to trimming and J lost 4 bases; unmatched junction nucleotides: 10. CDR3 nucleotide sequence: TGTGCCAGCAGCCCAGGACTAGCGGGGGCTCGCAGAGAGACCCAGTACTTC. Translated, it gives CASSPGLAGARRETQYF.

The chain combines TRBV30 with TRBJ2-1; 8 nucleotides line up with TRBD1. Per germline, CDR1 GTSNPN and CDR2 SVGIG (reference sequence). CDR3 size: 13 residues. V was clipped by 1 base and J by 6 bases; unmatched bases: 2. CDR3 DNA sequence: TGTGCCTGGAGTGGTACAGGGGGCAATGAGCAGTTCTTC. Encoded protein: CAWSGTGGNEQFF.

This clonotype came up many times. The V gene is TRBV7-9, the J gene TRBJ2-3; D not certain. V was shortened by 5 bases and J by 3 bases, with 6 bases between the two germline ends. Germline V gives CDR1 SEHNR, CDR2 FQNEAQ (reference sequence). CDR3 length equals 12 residues. CDR3 protein: CASSGETDTQYF. In DNA form, the CDR3 reads TGTGCCAGCAGCGGGGAAACAGATACGCAGTATTTT.

The chain recombines TRBV28 with TRBJ2-7; D is unresolved. There are 16 residues in the CDR3. Germline V CDR1 and CDR2: MDHEN, SYDVKM. Trimming removed 6 bases at V and 6 bases at J, with 24 bases between. The CDR3 region has the DNA TGTGCCAGCAGCCCCACTTCGGCGGTCCCGACGGTCGAGCAGTACTTC. The encoded protein is CASSPTSAVPTVEQYF.

This clonotype was seen a few times. The chain joins TRBV29-1 to TRBJ1-2, with D perhaps TRBD1 (6 bases). Trimming pared 5 bases from V and 7 bases from J, leaving 14 bases between. This CDR3 contains 12 residues. The germline V gene has CDR1 SQVTM and CDR2 ANQGSEA. The CDR3 nucleotides read TGCAGCGTTAGTGGGGGCTCTCCTGGCTACACCTTC. Amino acid sequence: CSVSGGSPGYTF.

In its sample, this clonotype was seen a few times. V is TRBV7-2 and J is TRBJ2-1; TRBD2 might be the D (5 bases). V lost 8 bases and J lost 9, with 20 bases in between. This CDR3 region has 14 residues. From germline, CDR1 is SGHTA and CDR2 FQGNSA. Here the CDR3 reads CASPRLLGSSEQFF. CDR3 DNA sequence: TGTGCCAGCCCCCGACTCCTGGGGAGCAGTGAGCAGTTCTTC.